The 27 T cell receptor beta chains in this list originate from one sample, sequenced in a study of stem cell transplantation in POMP-related autoinflammatory disease listed by TCRdb under 2021. The library was obtained by the immunoSEQ multiplex PCR assay. TCRdb mirrors the immuneACCESS table, restricted to in-frame sequences. Some clones are absent from its copies; in checked studies, under half trace to an unresolved V gene, and the reason for the others is unknown. The sample table lists more than 8,500 clones, 79% of them with a count of one. 4.6% of the sample is in the top ten clones. What this sample's time point label stands for: after hematopoietic stem cell transplant. The source was CD4+ T cells from PBMCs, collected after stem cell transplantation. The receptors derive from a human patient with POMP-related autoinflammation and immune dysregulation (PRAID). Once a transplant has taken place, some T cells may be donor derived.

This clone came up a few times. V is TRBV21-1 and J is TRBJ2-3; the DNA was not compared with TRBD2, the D call given in the table. TRBV21-1 is labeled a pseudogene. This CDR3 is 19 amino acids long. CDR3 bases: TGTGCCAGCAGCCCTCCCCCCCCGGGACTAGCGGGGGGGGGAGATACGCAGTATTTT. It is translated as CASSPPPPGLAGGGDTQYF.

The J gene is TRBJ1-1, the V gene TRBV18; 7 bases line up with TRBD1. This CDR3 has 18 amino acids. Germline values: CDR1 KGHSH, CDR2 LQKENI. V shed 3 bases, J shed 0 bases, and the junction held 13 bases outside the gene matches. CDR3 region: CASSPIHLTGDVNTEAFF. The CDR3 nucleotides read TGTGCCAGCTCACCGATCCACCTCACAGGGGACGTGAACACTGAAGCTTTCTTT. The full variable domain, its missing parts supplied by reference TRBV18 and TRBJ1-1, is NAGVMQNPRHLVRRRGQEARLRCSPMKGHSHVYWYRQLPEEGLKFMVYLQKENIIDESGMPKERFSAEFPKEGPSILRIQQVVRGDSAAYFCASSPIHLTGDVNTEAFFGQGTRLTVV.

The chain couples TRBV6-1 to TRBJ2-4, with D perhaps TRBD1 (8 bases). The CDR3 is made up of 15 amino acids. Germline V gives CDR1 MNHNS, CDR2 SASEGT. V lost 7 bases and J 4 bases, leaving 17 bases between the germline ends. The CDR3 sequence: CASTRGGTGKNIQYF. CDR3 bases: TGTGCCAGCACCAGGGGGGGGACAGGTAAAAACATTCAGTACTTC.

This sequence joins TRBV6-5 and TRBJ2-1, with D perhaps matching TRBD2 (7 bases). This CDR3 has 13 residues. CDR1 and CDR2 from the germline V gene are MNHEY and SVGAGI. Trimming removed 6 bases at V and 10 bases at J, with 16 bases between. CDR3: CASSFSRGGEQFF. The CDR3 DNA reads as TGTGCCAGCAGCTTTTCCAGGGGAGGGGAGCAGTTCTTC.

The chain joins TRBV11-3 to TRBJ2-3; D gene unclear. This CDR3 is built from 14 residues. Deletions cut 3 bases from V and 6 bases from J, with 13 bases between. Germline lookup yields CDR1 SGHNT and CDR2 YENEEA. This CDR3 reads CASSFRWKSDTQYF. CDR3 nucleotides: TGTGCCAGCAGCTTTAGGTGGAAGTCGGATACGCAGTATTTT.

The genes are TRBV19 and TRBJ1-3; maybe TRBD1 (5 bases). Germline V gives CDR1 LNHDA, CDR2 SQIVND (reference sequence). Trimming pared 5 bases from V and 0 bases from J, leaving 11 bases between. The length of the CDR3 is 15 residues. The CDR3 here is CASSRQPTSGNTIYF. CDR3 bases: TGTGCCAGTAGTCGACAGCCGACCTCTGGAAACACCATATATTTT. Combining the CDR3 with reference TRBV19 and TRBJ1-3 gives the whole variable domain DGGITQSPKYLFRKEGQNVTLSCEQNLNHDAMYWYRQDPGQGLRLIYYSQIVNDFQKGDIAEGYSVSREKKESFPLTVTSAQKNPTAFYLCASSRQPTSGNTIYFGEGSWLTVV.

This sequence joins TRBV7-8 and TRBJ2-3; tentatively, D is TRBD1 (6 bases). This CDR3 comprises 16 residues. Trimming cost V 1 base and J 2 bases, with 13 bases left between them. Looked up from germline, CDR1 is SGHVS and CDR2 is FQNEAQ. For the CDR3, the DNA is TGTGCCAGCAGCTTAGGATGGGGGCGGCTCACAGATACGCAGTATTTT. It encodes CASSLGWGRLTDTQYF.

The V gene is TRBV2, the J gene TRBJ1-1; D call uncertain. Germline V lookup: CDR1 SNHLY, CDR2 FYNNEI. V lost 8 bases to trimming and J lost 0 bases, with 16 bases between them. CDR3 length equals 15 residues. This CDR3 reads CASQSRRAVNTEAFF. The CDR3 DNA follows: TGTGCCAGCCAATCGAGGAGGGCAGTGAACACTGAAGCTTTCTTT.

This chain connects TRBV19 to TRBJ2-1; 11 bases are shared with TRBD1. Germline lookup yields CDR1 LNHDA and CDR2 SQIVND (reference sequence). The CDR3 sequence is 14 residues long. V lost 9 bases to trimming and J lost 3 bases; unmatched junction nucleotides: 4. The CDR3 loop is CASRDRGGYNEQFF. CDR3 DNA: TGTGCCAGCCGGGACAGGGGGGGCTACAATGAGCAGTTCTTC.

The gene calls are TRBV27 and TRBJ2-3, with no clear D. Germline values: CDR1 MNHEY, CDR2 SMNVEV (reference sequence). CDR3 length: 14 residues. Trimming cost V 2 bases and J 0 bases, with 6 bases left between them. CDR3 sequence (DNA): TGTGCCAGCAGTTTAAAATACAGCACAGATACGCAGTATTTT. Residues: CASSLKYSTDTQYF.

This chain links TRBV6-5 with TRBJ2-7; TRBD1 matches 9 bases. Unmatched junction bases numbered 7, after V lost 11 bases and J lost 5 bases. CDR1 and CDR2 from the germline V gene are MNHEY and SVGAGI. This CDR3 is built from 12 residues. CDR3 sequence: CAYSGTGNEQYF. The CDR3 DNA reads as TGTGCCTACTCCGGGACAGGGAACGAGCAGTACTTC.

The J gene is TRBJ1-4, the V gene TRBV6-5, with TRBD1 matching 8 bases. CDR1 and CDR2 from the germline V gene are MNHEY and SVGAGI. J was trimmed by 4 bases and V by 6 bases; bases with no gene match: 4. The CDR3 is 14 residues long. CDR3 sequence (DNA): TGTGCCAGCAGCAACAGGGGGGGTAATGAAAAACTGTTTTTT. Amino acids: CASSNRGGNEKLFF.

The rearrangement uses TRBV12-3 or TRBV12-4 and TRBJ2-5; D is unresolved. The CDR3 contains 12 residues. The germline V and J ends were trimmed by 8 bases and 5 bases, with 12 bases remaining between them. CDR3 amino acids: CASSSLGETQYF. The CDR3 DNA reads TGTGCCAGCTCATCCCTGGGGGAGACCCAGTACTTC.

The chain is built from TRBV21-1 and TRBJ2-2; TRBD1 is the table's D call, not checked against the DNA. TRBV21-1 is a known pseudogene. The CDR3 runs 16 residues. The CDR3: CASSRQGLMDTGELFF. The CDR3 nucleotides are TGTGCCAGCAGCAGACAGGGGCTCATGGACACCGGGGAGCTGTTTTTT.

V gene TRBV18 combines with J gene TRBJ2-7; 9 bases fit TRBD1. The CDR3 has 16 amino acids. V was clipped by 0 bases and J by 3 bases; unmatched bases: 6. Germline loops: CDR1 KGHSH, CDR2 LQKENI. The CDR3 nucleotides read TGTGCCAGCTCACCACCCTTGGGGACAGGGCTCTACGAGCAGTACTTC. It yields the protein CASSPPLGTGLYEQYF.

The chain recombines TRBV12-3 or TRBV12-4 with TRBJ2-7, with TRBD1 as a possible D gene (5 bases). The CDR3 extends over 13 amino acids. Trimming cost V 4 bases and J 2 bases, with 9 bases left between them. The CDR3 sequence: CASSSDTTYEQYF. The DNA for the CDR3 is TGTGCCAGCAGTTCGGACACCACCTACGAGCAGTACTTC.

The gene calls are TRBV2 and TRBJ2-6; TRBD1 matches 9 bases. Germline CDR1 reads SNHLY; CDR2 reads FYNNEI. CDR3 size: 16 residues. V gave up 5 bases and J gave up 2 bases; unmatched junction bases: 4. The CDR3 sequence: CASSLQGAPGANVLTF. In DNA form, the CDR3 reads TGTGCCAGCAGTTTACAGGGGGCCCCTGGGGCCAACGTCCTGACTTTC.

This clone has only one observation. This chain connects TRBV19 to TRBJ1-1, with TRBD1 as a possible D gene (6 bases). Per the germline V gene, CDR1 is LNHDA and CDR2 is SQIVND (reference sequence). Trimming took 2 bases from V and 7 from J, leaving 20 bases between them. This CDR3 region has 16 residues. CDR3 protein: CASSIIGGGVRDEAFF. The CDR3 DNA reads TGTGCCAGTAGTATAATTGGGGGGGGCGTCCGAGATGAAGCTTTCTTT.

The chain recombines TRBV30 with TRBJ2-1, with D possibly TRBD2 on 6 matching bases. Germline CDR1 is GTSNPN and CDR2 is SVGIG (reference sequence). The CDR3 is 13 amino acids. Deletions cut 3 bases from V and 2 bases from J, with 8 bases between. CDR3 DNA sequence: TGTGCCTGGAGCGCGGGAACCTACAATGAGCAGTTCTTC. It specifies CAWSAGTYNEQFF.

The chain joins TRBV30 to TRBJ1-2; D is unclear. The CDR3 is 13 residues long. Germline V gene data show CDR1 as GTSNPN and CDR2 as SVGIG (reference sequence). V lost 3 bases and J lost 8, with 16 bases in between. Here the CDR3 DNA reads TGTGCCTGGAGGTTACCCCCTATGGAGGGCTACACCTTC. This translates into CAWRLPPMEGYTF. Supplemented by reference TRBV30 and TRBJ1-2, the full variable domain reads SQTIHQWPATLVQPVGSPLSLECTVEGTSNPNLYWYRQAAGRGLQLLFYSVGIGQISSEVPQNLSASRPQDRQFILSSKKLLLSDSGFYLCAWRLPPMEGYTFGSGTRLTVV.

The J gene is TRBJ1-5, the V gene TRBV6-1; D is possibly TRBD1 (5 bases). This CDR3 region has 15 residues. Trimming cost V 1 base and J 3 bases, with 10 bases left between them. Germline lookup yields CDR1 MNHNS and CDR2 SASEGT. CDR3 residues: CASSEGGTFNQPQHF. The CDR3 coding sequence is TGTGCCAGCAGTGAAGGTGGGACTTTCAATCAGCCCCAGCATTTT.

The sample holds a few counts of this clone. The CDR3 is CASSLTGGNEKLFF. The CDR3 bases are TGTGCCAGCAGCCTGACAGGGGGAAATGAAAAACTGTTTTTT. The rearrangement joins TRBV5-4 to TRBJ1-4; 9 nucleotides match TRBD1. V was clipped by 4 bases and J by 5 bases; unmatched bases: 3. In germline, CDR1 is SGHNT, CDR2 YYREEE (reference sequence). CDR3 size: 14 residues.

The rearrangement uses TRBV6-5 and TRBJ2-1; D is unresolved. CDR3 length equals 15 residues. V shed 2 bases and J shed 0 bases, with 8 bases lying between them. Germline lookup yields CDR1 MNHEY and CDR2 SVGAGI. The chain's CDR3 is CASSYRPSSYNEQFF. DNA for the CDR3: TGTGCCAGCAGTTACAGGCCCAGCTCCTACAATGAGCAGTTCTTC.

This sequence joins TRBV5-1 and TRBJ2-1, with 12 bases identical to TRBD2. The CDR3 consists of 16 residues. The V gene end was trimmed by 4 bases and the J gene end by 2 bases; junction bases not matched to a gene: 4. Germline CDR1 is SGHRS and CDR2 is YFSETQ. CDR3 DNA: TGCGCCAGCAGCGCGAGGACTAGCGGGGCCTACAATGAGCAGTTCTTC. Its translation is CASSARTSGAYNEQFF.

The table lists this clone with a count of one. The chain has TRBV6-1 and TRBJ1-2; 10 bases match TRBD1. V gave up 7 bases and J gave up 4 bases; unmatched junction bases: 6. The germline CDR1 and CDR2 sequences are MNHNS and SASEGT. This CDR3 has 14 amino acids. CDR3 amino acids: CASIDRGRGYGYTF. As DNA, the CDR3 is TGTGCCAGCATCGACAGGGGGCGTGGCTATGGCTACACCTTC.

This clone was counted once. The J gene is TRBJ2-7, the V gene TRBV7-3; D is undetermined. The CDR3 has 13 residues. Germline values: CDR1 SGHTA, CDR2 FQGTGA. With 2 bases removed from V and 4 bases from J, the gap between germline ends came to 9 bases. The CDR3 protein is CASSLLPGYEQYF. For the CDR3, the DNA is TGTGCCAGCAGCTTACTGCCTGGATACGAGCAGTACTTC. Full variable domain (missing parts from reference TRBV7-3 and TRBJ2-7): GAGVSQTPSNKVTEKGKYVELRCDPISGHTALYWYRQSLGQGPEFLIYFQGTGAADDSGLPNDRFFAVRPEGSVSTLKIQRTERGDSAVYLCASSLLPGYEQYFGPGTRLTVT.

V usage is TRBV19 and J usage is TRBJ2-6; D remains ambiguous. Germline values: CDR1 LNHDA, CDR2 SQIVND (reference sequence). The CDR3 has 14 amino acids. The V end lost 5 bases, the J end lost 0 bases, and 5 bases lay between the germline ends. This CDR3 is CASSRHSGANVLTF. CDR3 bases: TGTGCCAGTAGTCGACACTCTGGGGCCAACGTCCTGACTTTC.